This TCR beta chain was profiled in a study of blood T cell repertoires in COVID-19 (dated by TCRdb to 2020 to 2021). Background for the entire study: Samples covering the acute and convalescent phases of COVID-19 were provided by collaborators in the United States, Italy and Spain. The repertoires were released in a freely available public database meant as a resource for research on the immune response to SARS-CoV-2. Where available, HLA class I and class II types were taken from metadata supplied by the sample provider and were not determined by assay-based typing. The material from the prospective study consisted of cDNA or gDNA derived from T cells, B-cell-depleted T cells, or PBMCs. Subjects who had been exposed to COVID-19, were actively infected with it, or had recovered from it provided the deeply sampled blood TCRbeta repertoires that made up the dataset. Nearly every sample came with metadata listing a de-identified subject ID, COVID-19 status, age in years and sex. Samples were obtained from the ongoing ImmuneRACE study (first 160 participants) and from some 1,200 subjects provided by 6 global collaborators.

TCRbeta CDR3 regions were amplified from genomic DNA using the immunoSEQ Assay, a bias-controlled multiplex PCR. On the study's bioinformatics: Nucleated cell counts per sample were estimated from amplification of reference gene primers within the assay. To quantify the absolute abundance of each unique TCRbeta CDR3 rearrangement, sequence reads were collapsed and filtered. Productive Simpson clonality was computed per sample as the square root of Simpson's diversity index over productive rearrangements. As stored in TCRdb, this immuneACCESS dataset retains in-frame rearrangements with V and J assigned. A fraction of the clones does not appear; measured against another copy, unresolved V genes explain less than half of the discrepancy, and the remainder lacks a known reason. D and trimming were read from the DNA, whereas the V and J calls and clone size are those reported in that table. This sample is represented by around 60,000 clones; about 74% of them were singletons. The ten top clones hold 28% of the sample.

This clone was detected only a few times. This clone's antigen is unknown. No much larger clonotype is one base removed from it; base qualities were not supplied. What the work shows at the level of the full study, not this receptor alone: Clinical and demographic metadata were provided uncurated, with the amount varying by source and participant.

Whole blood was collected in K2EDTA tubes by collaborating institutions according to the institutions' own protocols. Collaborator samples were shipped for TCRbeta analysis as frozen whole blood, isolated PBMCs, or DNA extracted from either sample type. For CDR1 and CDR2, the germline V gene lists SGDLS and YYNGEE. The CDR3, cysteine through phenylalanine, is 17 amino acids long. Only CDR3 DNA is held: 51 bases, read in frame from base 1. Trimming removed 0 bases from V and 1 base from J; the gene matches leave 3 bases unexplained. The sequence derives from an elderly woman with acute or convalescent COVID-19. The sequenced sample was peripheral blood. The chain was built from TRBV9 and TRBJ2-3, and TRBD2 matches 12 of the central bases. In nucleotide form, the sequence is TGTGCCAGCAGCGTAGGGACTAGCGGGACGGGCACAGATACGCAGTATTTT. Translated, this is CASSVGTSGTGTDTQYF.